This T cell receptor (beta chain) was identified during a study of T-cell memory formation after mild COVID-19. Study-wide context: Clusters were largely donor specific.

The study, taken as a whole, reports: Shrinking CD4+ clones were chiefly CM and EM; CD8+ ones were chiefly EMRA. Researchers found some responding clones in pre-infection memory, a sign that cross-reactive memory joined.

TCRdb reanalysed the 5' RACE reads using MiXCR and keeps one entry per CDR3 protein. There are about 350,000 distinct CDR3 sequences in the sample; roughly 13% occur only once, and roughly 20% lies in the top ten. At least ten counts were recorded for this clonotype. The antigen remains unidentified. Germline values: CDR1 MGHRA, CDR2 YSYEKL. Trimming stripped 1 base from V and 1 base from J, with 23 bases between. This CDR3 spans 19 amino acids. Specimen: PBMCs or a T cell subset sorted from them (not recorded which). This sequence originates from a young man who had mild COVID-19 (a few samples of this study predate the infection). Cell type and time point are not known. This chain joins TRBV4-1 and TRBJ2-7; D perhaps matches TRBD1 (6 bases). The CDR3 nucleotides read TGCGCCAGCAGCCAAGGAGGGGTGTGGGCAGGGGCCGCTTCCTACGAGCAGTACTTC. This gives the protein CASSQGGVWAGAASYEQYF.